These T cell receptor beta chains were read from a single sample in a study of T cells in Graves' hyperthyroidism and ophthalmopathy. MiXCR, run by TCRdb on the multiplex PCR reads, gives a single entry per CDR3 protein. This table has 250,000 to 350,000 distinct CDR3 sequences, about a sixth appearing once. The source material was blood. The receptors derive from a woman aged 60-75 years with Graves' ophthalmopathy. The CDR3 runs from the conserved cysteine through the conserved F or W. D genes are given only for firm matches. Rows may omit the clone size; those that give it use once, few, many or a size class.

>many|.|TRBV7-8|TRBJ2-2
TGTGCCAGCAGCTTATCTATGCACTCCCAAGAGGGGGAGCTGTTTTTT
CASSLSMHSQEGELFF
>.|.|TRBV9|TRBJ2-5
TGTGCCAGTGGGCGGGGGACAACCACCCAAGAGACCCAGTACTTC
CASGRGTTTQETQYF
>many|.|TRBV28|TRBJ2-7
TGTGCCAGCAGCTTAAGCTCCTACGAGCAGTACTTC
CASSLSSYEQYF
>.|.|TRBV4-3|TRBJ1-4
TGCGCCAGCAGCCGAGAAGGTGGCAGAACTAATGAAAAACTGTTTTTT
CASSREGGRTNEKLFF
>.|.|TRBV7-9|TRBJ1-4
TGTGCCAGCAGTCCCCCGGGACGGCCGGGTGAAAAACTGTTTTTT
CASSPPGRPGEKLFF
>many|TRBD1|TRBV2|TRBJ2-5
TGTGCCAGCAGAAGAAACAGGGGGGAGACCCAGTACTTC
CASRRNRGETQYF
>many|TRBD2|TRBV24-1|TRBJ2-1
TGTGCCACCAGTGATTTGGGGCCTACCGGGACTAGCGGGAGTGGTGAGCAGTTCTTC
CATSDLGPTGTSGSGEQFF
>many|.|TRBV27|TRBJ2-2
TGTGCCAGCAGGATTCATGGGGCCGGGGAGCTGTTTTTT
CASRIHGAGELFF
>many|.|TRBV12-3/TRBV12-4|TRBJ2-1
TGTGCCAGCAGTCAACAAAGGACAGTCTCCTACAATGAGCAGTTCTTC
CASSQQRTVSYNEQFF
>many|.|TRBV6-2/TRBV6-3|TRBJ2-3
TGTGCCAGCAACCAGGTGCGCACAGATACGCAGTATTTT
CASNQVRTDTQYF
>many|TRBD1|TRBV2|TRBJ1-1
TGTGCCAGCAGTCTCAGACAGGGGATGAACACTGAAGCTTTCTTT
CASSLRQGMNTEAFF
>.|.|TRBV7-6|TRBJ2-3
TGTGCCAGCAGCGCCCGAACAACGACAGATACGCAGTATTTT
CASSARTTTDTQYF
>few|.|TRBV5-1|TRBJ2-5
TGCGCCAGCAGCGTCGGGACGCAAGAGACCCAGTACTTC
CASSVGTQETQYF
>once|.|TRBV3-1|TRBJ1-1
TGTGCCAGCAGCCACACAGGGCGGGGAAGTGAAGCTTTCTTT
CASSHTGRGSEAFF
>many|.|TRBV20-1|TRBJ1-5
TGCAGTGCTAGAACCGGGGTTGGTCAGCCCCAGCATTTT
CSARTGVGQPQHF
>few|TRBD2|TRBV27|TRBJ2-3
TGTGCCAGCAGCCCATTCGGGGGGACAGATACGCAGTATTTT
CASSPFGGTDTQYF
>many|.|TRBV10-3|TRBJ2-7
TGTGCCATCGGCGAATACGAGCAGTACTTC
CAIGEYEQYF
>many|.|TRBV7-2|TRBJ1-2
TGTGCCAGCAGCAAAATAGTATCTCAAAGATTTCCTTATGGCTACACCTTC
CASSKIVSQRFPYGYTF
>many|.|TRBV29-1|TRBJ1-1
TGCAGCGTTGAAGGGGGCCCGTACACTGAAGCTTTCTTT
CSVEGGPYTEAFF
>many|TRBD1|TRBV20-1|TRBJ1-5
TGCAGTGCTAGAGATCAACAGGGGGCCCATCAGCCCCAGCATTTT
CSARDQQGAHQPQHF
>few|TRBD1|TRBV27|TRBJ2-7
TGTGCCAGCAGCCCTGGACAGGGGAACCCCCTCTACGAGCAGTACTTC
CASSPGQGNPLYEQYF
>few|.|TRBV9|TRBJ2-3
TGTGCCAGCAGCGTACAGAGCGGAACAGATACGCAGTATTTT
CASSVQSGTDTQYF
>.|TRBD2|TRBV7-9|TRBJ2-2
TGTGCCAGCAGCTTAAGCGGGAGGGGCACCGGGGAGCTGTTTTTT
CASSLSGRGTGELFF
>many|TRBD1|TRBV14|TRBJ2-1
TGTGCCAGCAGCCCCAACCGAGGGGGCGTGCGGCAGTTCTTC
CASSPNRGGVRQFF
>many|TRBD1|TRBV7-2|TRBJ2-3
TGTGCCAGCAGTTCGACAGGGACCGGCACAGATACGCAGTATTTT
CASSSTGTGTDTQYF
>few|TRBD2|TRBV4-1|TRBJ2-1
TGCGCCAGCAGCCGGATGGGACTAGCGGGGACCTACAATGAGCAGTTCTTC
CASSRMGLAGTYNEQFF
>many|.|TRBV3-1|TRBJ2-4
TGTGCCAGCAGCCGAGGGACGGCGGGGAACATTCAGTACTTC
CASSRGTAGNIQYF
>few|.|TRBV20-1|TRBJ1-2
TGCAGTGCTAGAGGGGGAAACTATGGCTACACCTTC
CSARGGNYGYTF
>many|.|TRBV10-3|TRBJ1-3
TGTGCCATCAGTGAATCGGGTGGACCGCCCTTGGGAAACACCATATATTTT
CAISESGGPPLGNTIYF
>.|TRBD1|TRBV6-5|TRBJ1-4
TGTGCCAGCAGTTACTCACTACAGGGGGTCAGATCTAATGAAAAACTGTTTTTT
CASSYSLQGVRSNEKLFF
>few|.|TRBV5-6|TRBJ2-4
TGTGCCAGCACGGACAAAATAGCCAAAAACATTCAGTACTTC
CASTDKIAKNIQYF
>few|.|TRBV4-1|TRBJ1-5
TGCGCCAGCAGCCAAGAATCTGCGGGTCTTGGCAATCAGCCCCAGCATTTT
CASSQESAGLGNQPQHF
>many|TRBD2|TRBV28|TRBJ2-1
TGTGCCAGCAGTGCCATTGGGACTAGCGGGAACAATGAGCAGTTCTTC
CASSAIGTSGNNEQFF